This TCR beta chain was documented in a study of regulatory T cells in long-lasting Graves disease. Investigators prepared the TCR beta libraries by applying iRepertoire HTBI primers and Arm-PCR of CDR3 regions. Using its own MiXCR run on the multiplex PCR reads, TCRdb lists one record per CDR3 protein. The data show 600,000 to 800,000 distinct CDR3 sequences, 25% to 30% seen once. Whole-study results and caveats: Newly diagnosed patients had higher TCR diversity than persistent Graves' patients did.

Between the trimmed V and J ends, which lost 0 bases and 0 bases, there was a span of 6 bases. The CDR3 extends over 13 amino acids. Per germline, CDR1 DFQATT and CDR2 SNEGSKA (reference sequence). Time point reported: persistent/refractory GD, antithyroid drugs over 5 years with positive TRAb. Researchers made the TCR library from RNA that was extracted from PBMCs. Worth noting for this clonotype: Its antigen is currently unknown.

The TCR was taken from a female donor with Graves disease. This sample comprised peripheral blood mononuclear cells (PBMCs), obtained when the disease was refractory, from a patient treated with antithyroid drugs. The genes are TRBV20-1 and TRBJ2-7; unclear D gene. CDR3 nucleotide sequence: TGCAGTGCTAGAGATCCCCCCTCCTACGAGCAGTACTTC. This translates into CSARDPPSYEQYF.